These 12 T cell receptor beta chains share one sample of origin, sequenced in a study of circulating CD8 cells and anti-PD-1 response in melanoma (dated by TCRdb to the early 2020s). These reads were obtained on a NextSeq 500. The QIAseq Immune Repertoire RNA Library Kit, Human TCR Panel, was used to prepare TCR libraries from about 16 ng of total RNA. TCRdb trimmed public reads at Q25 via fastp, called clones via MiXCR and kept in-frame beta chains. Rows are unified per CDR3 protein, each entry keeping the most common DNA and genes. This sample holds over 450 distinct CDR3 sequences; about 12% were observed only once. The leading ten clones occupy nearly 70% of the sample. A BD FACSAria II cell sorter was used to sort four subsets, defined by PD-1 and/or TIGIT, from live CD3+CD8+TCRalphabeta+ cells. The starting material was CD8+ T cells from PBMCs, obtained at baseline or after one month of anti-PD-1 therapy (not recorded which). Receptor source: a human donor with melanoma.

The rearrangement links TRBV19 to TRBJ1-1; D is ambiguous. Germline V CDR1 and CDR2: LNHDA, SQIVND (reference sequence). The CDR3 runs to 13 residues. With 7 bases removed from V and 7 bases from J, the gap between germline ends came to 16 bases. The CDR3 spells CASTRRLGVEAFF. The CDR3, as DNA: TGTGCCAGTACCCGCCGATTAGGAGTTGAAGCTTTCTTT. Filled out from reference TRBV19 and TRBJ1-1, the complete variable domain reads DGGITQSPKYLFRKEGQNVTLSCEQNLNHDAMYWYRQDPGQGLRLIYYSQIVNDFQKGDIAEGYSVSREKKESFPLTVTSAQKNPTAFYLCASTRRLGVEAFFGQGTRLTVV.

This clonotype is medium-sized. V gene TRBV19 combines with J gene TRBJ2-1, with TRBD2 identical over 12 bases. The CDR3 totals 18 residues. V was clipped by 0 bases and J by 5 bases; unmatched bases: 8. The germline CDR1 and CDR2 sequences are LNHDA and SQIVND (reference sequence). The CDR3 nucleotides are TGTGCCAGTAGTATAGATATGACTAGCGGGGGCCCTAACAATGAGCAGTTCTTC. The encoded protein is CASSIDMTSGGPNNEQFF.

This clonotype is judged large. The chain has TRBV28 and TRBJ2-6; D is unresolved. CDR1 is MDHEN, CDR2 SYDVKM, per germline. This CDR3 has 17 residues. The V gene lost 2 bases and the J gene lost 0 bases, with 11 bases spanning the gap. CDR3 coding DNA: TGTGCCAGCAGTTTAAGACGGCCATTCTCTGGGGCCAACGTCCTGACTTTC. Its translation: CASSLRRPFSGANVLTF.

V gene TRBV19 combines with J gene TRBJ1-2; D call uncertain. The V and J ends lost 4 bases and 5 bases respectively, with 14 bases between them. Germline CDR1 reads LNHDA; CDR2 reads SQIVND (reference sequence). The CDR3 extends over 14 amino acids. The CDR3 spells CASSTFEVRYGYTF. Here the CDR3 DNA reads TGTGCCAGTAGTACATTTGAGGTCAGATATGGCTACACCTTC.

In its sample, this clonotype ranks as medium-sized (0.01 to 0.1%). The chain is built from TRBV20-1 and TRBJ2-1; D unclear. CDR1 is DFQATT and CDR2 is SNEGSKA in the germline V gene (reference sequence). There are 8 residues in the CDR3. The CDR3, as DNA: TGCAGCTCCAATGAGCAGTTCTTC. This encodes CSSNEQFF.

Sample share makes this clonotype medium-sized. This chain uses TRBV28 with TRBJ2-3; 7 bases are a match to TRBD1. The CDR3 is 18 residues long. Germline V CDR1 and CDR2: MDHEN, SYDVKM. V shed 3 bases and J 8 bases; nucleotides not matched to a gene: 20. The CDR3 is CASSFVPARDSAFATQYF. CDR3 in DNA: TGTGCCAGCAGTTTTGTTCCCGCCCGGGACAGTGCGTTTGCTACGCAGTATTTT.

This clonotype was seen more than once but under ten times. CDR3 DNA sequence: TGTGCCAGCAGTTACAATTTCATGAACACTGAAGCTTTCTTT. This encodes CASSYNFMNTEAFF. This rearrangement joins TRBV6-5 to TRBJ1-1, with no clear D. CDR3 length: 14 amino acids. The germline V gene has CDR1 MNHEY and CDR2 SVGAGI. The V end lost 2 bases, the J end lost 0 bases, and 7 bases lay between the germline ends.

By proportion, this clonotype is medium-sized. The J gene is TRBJ1-4, the V gene TRBV28; possible D gene TRBD1, 6 bases. Germline values: CDR1 MDHEN, CDR2 SYDVKM. V lost 10 bases and J 7 bases, leaving 19 bases between the germline ends. The CDR3 runs to 14 residues. In DNA, the CDR3 is TGTGCCACCACGGGTGGCCAAGGGGGTGAAAAACTGTTTTTT. This encodes CATTGGQGGEKLFF.

As to this clonotype: A much bigger clone sits one base away, suggesting this may be a read error. This chain links TRBV5-6 with TRBJ2-1; either TRBD1 or TRBD2 may fit D (5 bases each). The CDR3 is 13 residues long. Germline CDR1 is SGHDT and CDR2 is YYEEEE. The CDR3, as DNA: TGTGTCAGCAGCCTCCGGGACCCCAATGAGCAGTTCTTC. As protein: CVSSLRDPNEQFF.

This clonotype is deemed large (0.1 to 1%). The chain joins TRBV28 to TRBJ2-1; D may be TRBD1 or TRBD2 (5 bases each). Germline V gives CDR1 MDHEN, CDR2 SYDVKM. The CDR3 spans 15 residues. V was trimmed by 7 bases and J by 7 bases, leaving 20 bases between them. CDR3 in DNA: TGTGCCAGCAATTTTGGAACAGGAGGAATGAATGAGCAGTTCTTC. This gives the protein CASNFGTGGMNEQFF.

Sample share makes this clonotype medium-sized. The chain recombines TRBV6-5 with TRBJ2-7, with 10 bases lining up with TRBD1. CDR3 length equals 13 residues. After removal of 7 bases from V and 3 bases from J, the junction contained 3 bases not matched to a gene. Germline CDR1 MNHEY, CDR2 SVGAGI. The CDR3 protein is CASTGTGVYEQYF. CDR3 coding DNA: TGTGCCAGCACCGGGACAGGGGTCTACGAGCAGTACTTC.

This clonotype ranks as medium-sized (0.01 to 0.1%). The chain employs TRBV11-2 and TRBJ1-1; D remains unclear. Germline loops: CDR1 SGHAT, CDR2 FQNNGV. The CDR3 is 14 residues long. Trimming removed 1 base from V and 7 bases from J, with 13 bases in between. Here the CDR3 reads CASSLVASGIEAFF. In DNA form, the CDR3 reads TGTGCCAGCAGCTTAGTGGCGTCGGGCATTGAAGCTTTCTTT. Filled out from reference TRBV11-2 and TRBJ1-1, the complete variable domain reads EAGVAQSPRYKIIEKRQSVAFWCNPISGHATLYWYQQILGQGPKLLIQFQNNGVVDDSQLPKDRFSAERLKGVDSTLKIQPAKLEDSAVYLCASSLVASGIEAFFGQGTRLTVV.